This record covers a single TCR beta chain. The antigen remains unidentified. This specimen comes from a study of Ad26.COV2.S vaccination and SARS-CoV-2 variants. Across the whole study: The donor belonged to the COV1001 Ad26.COV2.S trial arm. Intramuscular Ad26.COV2.S at 5x10^10 or 1x10^11 viral particles. Whole-study findings and limits: A substantial breadth of spike-specific CD8+ and CD4+ T cell responses after vaccination has been reported.

Germline V lookup: CDR1 MDHEN, CDR2 SYDVKM. V lost 9 bases and J lost 0, with 6 bases in between. The CDR3 is 13 residues long. Assay used: immunoSEQ multiplex PCR; TCRdb lists only in-frame clones, some missing. The sample consists of 300,000 to 400,000 clones, 86% of them appearing once. Treatment denoted: 19 received Ad26.COV2.S at low or high dose, single or two shots; 5 received placebo; per-sample allocation not given. Specimen acquisition occurred on day 63 following the initial vaccine or placebo injection. This receptor was obtained from a person between 18 and 60 years old who received the Ad26.COV2.S COVID-19 vaccine or a placebo. The starting material was peripheral blood, obtained in a trial of Ad26.COV2.S vaccine versus placebo. V gene TRBV28 combines with J gene TRBJ1-6; D unclear. CDR3 nucleotide sequence: TGTGCCAGTAGGGACTCCTATAATTCACCCCTCCACTTT. Protein: CASRDSYNSPLHF.